Included here is one T cell receptor beta chain sequence, with context. CDR3 length: 14 amino acids. Germline trimming cut 3 bases from V and 8 bases from J; bases unmatched to any gene: 6. Germline V lookup: CDR1 SGHTA, CDR2 FQGNSA. Use of 60 Vbeta and 13 Jbeta primers characterized the PCR. Some clones are missing from TCRdb's copy, which holds only in-frame ones; the method was immunoSEQ multiplex PCR. This sample has 230,000 or so clones, with about 93% found just once. The data derive from a study of cytomegalovirus exposure and HLA in healthy donors. The rearrangement uses TRBV7-2 and TRBJ2-4, with 8 bases lining up with TRBD1. The source material was PBMCs. The receptor's source is a girl aged 2-10 years in good health and CMV-seronegative. The DNA of the CDR3 is TGTGCCAGCAGCTTGGGACAGGCCTGGGACATTCAGTACTTC. Its protein is CASSLGQAWDIQYF.